This T cell receptor beta chain was captured in a study of beta chain features in type 1 diabetes (dated by TCRdb to the late 2010s). Some background on the complete study: No differences in mean age, gender distribution, total cell number or subset yield were found between patients and healthy donors. A total of roughly 110 million sorted cells were examined across all samples, and the number of cells per subset was strongly correlated with RNA yield. The study compared the TCRB repertoires of sorted circulating CD4+ T cell subsets in recently diagnosed type 1 diabetes patients with those in matched healthy donors. Whereas all 30 or so donors provided naive and central memory subsets, regulatory and stem cell-like memory subsets were isolated from just 8 patients and about 8 healthy donors. General study outcomes and caveats: Sequencing cDNA rather than genomic DNA could over-represent highly expressing activated cells, although activation and CD3 levels did not differ between groups. Type 1 diabetes patients showed a moderate but significant shortening of TCRB CDR3 length in all four CD4+ subsets. Only small numbers of individuals were included in the HLA sub-analyses, which left unresolved whether HLA type had any influence on TCRB rearrangement. Shorter templates might have been favored by PCR, but patient and control samples were amplified and corrected together, so both groups would have been affected equally by any skew. Naive, central memory and regulatory TCRB repertoires appeared more similar among patients than among healthy donors. At VDJ recombination sites, type 1 diabetes patients had fewer insertions and more deleted nucleotides, which implies abnormalities in thymic rearrangement.

All of the isolated RNA was reverse transcribed with the High Capacity cDNA Reverse Transcription Kit, so expressed TCRB transcripts were sequenced. Deep immunoSEQ sequencing was performed on naive, central memory and regulatory T cell samples, with an average of roughly 3.5 million total reads per sample. Sorted cells were lysed in RLT buffer, and RNA was extracted using DNase-treated RNeasy Micro or Mini kits according to cell number. To prevent cross-contamination, each cell subset was processed individually, whereas patient and healthy donor samples were processed jointly. The immunoSEQ multiplex PCR was used to amplify TCRB sequences from cDNA, yielding 87-bp fragments that span the CDR3 region. Sequencing of the amplicons was done on the Illumina HiSeq platform. Per the authors' processing: Synthetic template baselines were used to correct PCR bias computationally, reads within Hamming distance 2 were collapsed together, and singletons that could not be merged were discarded. By aligning reads against IMGT, V, D and J genes, CDR3 length, and insertions or deletions at six rearrangement sites were assigned. Within each subset, clonotype counts were normalized to the number of sorted cells before true diversity and Gini coefficients were calculated with the tcR R package. Repertoire sharing was quantified using the overlap coefficient calculated on TCRB nucleotide sequences. Out-of-frame TCRB sequences from naive cells were analyzed to stand in for the pre-selection repertoire. In TCRdb, the immuneACCESS table is reduced to in-frame sequences with V and J assigned. These tables do not hold every clone; where another copy was compared, an unresolved V gene accounts for under half, and the others remain unexplained. D and trimming were read from the DNA, whereas the V and J calls and clone size are those reported in that table. The sample data list hundreds of thousands of clones, and about an eighth of these were observed just once. The ten top clones hold 0.035% to 0.045% of the sample.

Remarks on this clone: Its antigen is not yet known. Within one base of it there is no much larger clone, and no base qualities were kept.

V drops 2 bases and J drops 4 bases, leaving 6 bases in between. The CDR3 runs 12 amino acids, cysteine and phenylalanine included. Solely the CDR3 DNA is kept, with 36 bases framed from the first base. CDR1 and CDR2 are read off the germline V gene as MGHRA and YSYEKL. Each donor gave one peripheral blood draw, averaging roughly 120 mL, which was collected into heparinised tubes. A BD FACSAria II and a panel including CD45RO, CCR7, CD25, CD127, CD95 and CD27 were used to sort naive, central memory, regulatory and stem cell-like memory CD4+ T cells. Purity was above 95% for every sorted population. PBMCs were isolated right away by Lymphoprep density gradient centrifugation and were stained directly, without culture. Samples were stained and sorted in pairs, with one healthy donor and one patient per experiment, so that batch effects were minimized.

Specimen: naive CD4+ T cells from blood. This specimen's cell subset or site label, interpreted: true naive CD4+ T cells. The chain is made from TRBV4-1 and TRBJ2-7; no confident D gene assignment can be made. The source is a man between 18 and 29 years old with type 1 diabetes. The CDR3 sequence is CASSQKDYEQYF. The base sequence is TGCGCCAGCAGCCAAAAGGATTACGAGCAGTACTTC.